The 31 T cell receptor beta chains given below trace back to one sample, sequenced in a study of OX40 agonist ivuxolimab in advanced cancers. Profiled with immunoSEQ multiplex PCR; TCRdb holds only in-frame clones, not every one. This table has more than 65,000 clones, roughly 80% appearing once. The material was CD4+ or CD8+ T cells sorted from blood, obtained in a trial of the OX40 agonist ivuxolimab. The source of these receptors is an adult with an advanced solid tumor such as melanoma, head and neck, liver or kidney cancer.

The table lists this clone with a few counts. The rearrangement joins TRBV18 to TRBJ1-1, with D perhaps matching TRBD1 (6 bases). Germline CDR1 and CDR2: KGHSH and LQKENI. V gave up 3 bases and J gave up 11 bases, with 19 bases separating them. The CDR3 sequence is 14 residues long. CDR3 in DNA: TGTGCCAGCTCACCGCCACTACAGGGAAATGACGCTTTCTTT. It specifies CASSPPLQGNDAFF.

V usage is TRBV5-1 and J usage is TRBJ1-4; TRBD1 agrees at 8 bases. CDR3 length equals 17 residues. Germline V gene data show CDR1 as SGHRS and CDR2 as YFSETQ. Trimming at V came to 3 bases and at J to 0 bases, leaving 7 bases not matched to a gene. The CDR3 protein is CASSSTGASATNEKLFF. CDR3 DNA sequence: TGCGCCAGCAGCTCGACAGGGGCCAGCGCAACTAATGAAAAACTGTTTTTT.

This clone appeared once. The CDR3 sequence: CASSLWEAGGGTNEQFF. Here the CDR3 DNA reads TGTGCCAGCAGTCTTTGGGAAGCGGGAGGGGGGACCAATGAGCAGTTCTTC. The V call is TRBV2, the J call TRBJ2-1; 10 bases agree with TRBD2. The V gene end was trimmed by 5 bases and the J gene end by 6 bases; junction bases not matched to a gene: 13. This CDR3 is 17 amino acids long. Germline CDR1 reads SNHLY; CDR2 reads FYNNEI.

This chain links TRBV2 with TRBJ1-3; D is unresolved. The CDR3 runs 15 residues. The V gene's germline CDR1 is SNHLY and CDR2 FYNNEI. Deletions cut 5 bases from V and 1 base from J, with 12 bases between. The CDR3 region is CASSPIRESGNTIYF. In DNA, the CDR3 is TGTGCCAGCAGTCCTATCCGGGAGTCTGGAAACACCATATATTTT.

This clone has only a few counts. The chain has TRBV2 and TRBJ1-5, with D tentatively TRBD1 (6 bases). Germline-derived CDR1 and CDR2 are SNHLY and FYNNEI. The CDR3 runs to 15 residues. V lost 6 bases and J 4 bases, leaving 16 bases between the germline ends. The CDR3 DNA reads as TGTGCCAGCAGGGCAGGGGAAGTAGGAAATCAGCCCCAGCATTTT. It codes for CASRAGEVGNQPQHF.

This clone was detected only a few times. The chain employs TRBV11-2 and TRBJ1-5, with D perhaps matching TRBD1 (5 bases). Trimming took off 4 bases at V and 10 bases at J, with 11 bases between the two ends. This CDR3 has 12 amino acids. The germline V gene has CDR1 SGHAT and CDR2 FQNNGV. The CDR3 spells CASSSTGGPQHF. DNA of the CDR3: TGTGCCAGCAGCTCGACGGGGGGACCCCAGCATTTT.

In this sample, this clone turned up a few times. This chain connects TRBV6-5 to TRBJ1-4; the D is unclear. CDR1 and CDR2 (germline): MNHEY, SVGAGI. The ends were cut back, 5 bases at V and 12 bases at J, with 19 bases in the middle. The CDR3 covers 14 residues. CDR3 DNA: TGTGCCAGCAGTAACGTAGGGAAGATTGGAGAACTGTTTTTT. Translating gives CASSNVGKIGELFF.

The gene calls are TRBV7-6 and TRBJ2-2; TRBD1 might be the D (6 bases). CDR3 length equals 16 residues. V lost 2 bases and J lost 3, with 13 bases in between. The V gene's germline CDR1 is SGHVS and CDR2 FNYEAQ. The CDR3 sequence is CASSLSRDIYTGELFF. The DNA of the CDR3 is TGTGCCAGCAGCTTATCTCGGGACATATACACCGGGGAGCTGTTTTTT.

The CDR3 region is CASSQSRECYEQYF. The CDR3 coding sequence is TGCGCCAGCAGTCAATCGAGGGAATGCTACGAGCAGTACTTC. This sequence joins TRBV23-1 and TRBJ2-7; D is possibly TRBD2 (5 bases). TRBV23-1 qualifies as an ORF whose function is uncertain. Trimming stripped 0 bases from V and 3 bases from J, with 9 bases between. CDR3 length: 14 amino acids.

V gene TRBV19 combines with J gene TRBJ2-1; 7 bases are a match to TRBD1. V shed 6 bases, J shed 16 bases, and the junction held 9 bases outside the gene matches. Germline V gene sequence: CDR1 LNHDA, CDR2 SQIVND (reference sequence). The CDR3 runs 11 residues. The CDR3 region has the DNA TGTGCCAGTAGGCGAGACAGGGTTCTTTTCTTC. This sequence encodes CASRRDRVLFF.

The chain joins TRBV7-2 to TRBJ2-1; D ambiguous. V was trimmed by 1 base and J by 6 bases, leaving 16 bases between them. This CDR3 comprises 16 residues. The germline V gene has CDR1 SGHTA and CDR2 FQGNSA. As DNA, the CDR3 is TGTGCCAGCAGCTTAGGCCGACGCCACGAGACCAATGAGCAGTTCTTC. The encoded protein is CASSLGRRHETNEQFF.

The chain has TRBV10-1 and TRBJ1-2, with a tentative D call TRBD1 (6 bases). The CDR3 consists of 13 residues. Germline V gene lookup returns CDR1 WNHNN and CDR2 SYGVQD (reference sequence). Deletions cut 4 bases from V and 4 bases from J, with 10 bases between. DNA for the CDR3: TGCGCCAGCAGTGGACAGGTCGGCTATGGCTACACCTTC. Protein product: CASSGQVGYGYTF.

This clone was detected once. The chain joins TRBV9 to TRBJ1-2; no clear D gene. Between the trimmed V and J ends, which lost 4 bases and 4 bases, there was a span of 11 bases. The CDR3 spans 13 residues. CDR1 is SGDLS, CDR2 YYNGEE, per germline. Here the CDR3 reads CASSSRGIYGYTF. DNA for the CDR3: TGTGCCAGCAGCTCACGGGGTATCTATGGCTACACCTTC.

This chain links TRBV11-2 with TRBJ2-5, with TRBD1 as a possible D gene (6 bases). V shed 3 bases and J shed 5 bases, with 16 bases lying between them. The CDR3 loop spans 15 amino acids. Germline V gene data show CDR1 as SGHAT and CDR2 as FQNNGV. The CDR3 loop reads CASSLGAGARETQYF. CDR3 bases: TGTGCCAGCAGCTTGGGGGCAGGGGCCAGGGAGACCCAGTACTTC.

This sequence joins TRBV18 and TRBJ1-5, with 11 bases identical to TRBD1. Germline V gene sequence: CDR1 KGHSH, CDR2 LQKENI. Trimming cost V 3 bases and J 5 bases; bases outside gene matches: 3. This CDR3 has 15 amino acids. CDR3 sequence: CASSPPGQGDQPQHF. Written as DNA, the CDR3 is TGTGCCAGCTCACCTCCGGGACAGGGGGATCAGCCCCAGCATTTT.

The chain uses TRBV5-4 and TRBJ2-7, with TRBD1 matching over 8 bases. CDR3 length equals 13 residues. Per the germline V gene, CDR1 is SGHNT and CDR2 is YYREEE (reference sequence). The trim removed 5 bases at V and 3 bases at J, leaving 4 bases unmatched. CDR3 residues: CASRWTGSYEQYF. The DNA for the CDR3 is TGTGCCAGCAGGTGGACAGGGAGCTACGAGCAGTACTTC.

This sequence joins TRBV27 and TRBJ1-5, with D possibly TRBD1 on 5 matching bases. Germline assignment: CDR1 MNHEY and CDR2 SMNVEV (reference sequence). The CDR3 extends over 15 amino acids. With 3 bases removed from V and 7 bases from J, the gap between germline ends came to 16 bases. The chain's CDR3 is CASSFSWQGFQPQHF. The CDR3 DNA follows: TGTGCCAGCAGTTTCTCGTGGCAGGGCTTCCAGCCCCAGCATTTT.

This sequence joins TRBV18 and TRBJ2-7; possible D gene TRBD1, 6 bases. From germline, CDR1 is KGHSH and CDR2 LQKENI. This CDR3 has 15 amino acids. V was trimmed by 2 bases and J by 5 bases, leaving 16 bases between them. The CDR3: CASSPTRQGHHEQYF. The CDR3 DNA reads as TGTGCCAGCTCACCAACTCGGCAGGGGCACCACGAGCAGTACTTC. Full variable domain (missing parts from reference TRBV18 and TRBJ2-7): NAGVMQNPRHLVRRRGQEARLRCSPMKGHSHVYWYRQLPEEGLKFMVYLQKENIIDESGMPKERFSAEFPKEGPSILRIQQVVRGDSAAYFCASSPTRQGHHEQYFGPGTRLTVT.

The chain recombines TRBV5-1 with TRBJ2-7; 10 bases fit TRBD2. CDR3 size: 16 residues. Germline-derived CDR1 and CDR2 are SGHRS and YFSETQ. The trim removed 3 bases at V and 5 bases at J, leaving 11 bases unmatched. CDR3 protein: CASSSPRASGSHEQYF. The DNA for the CDR3 is TGCGCCAGCAGCTCACCTAGGGCTAGCGGGAGCCACGAGCAGTACTTC.

The V and J genes are TRBV19 and TRBJ1-5; D unclear. The length of the CDR3 is 12 residues. V was cut by 4 bases and J by 7 bases, with 8 bases left in between. The germline V gene encodes CDR1 LNHDA and CDR2 SQIVND (reference sequence). The CDR3 protein is CASSKERQPQHF. For the CDR3, the DNA is TGTGCCAGTAGTAAGGAAAGACAGCCCCAGCATTTT.

This sequence joins TRBV9 and TRBJ1-1; D is unresolved. The germline CDR1 and CDR2 sequences are SGDLS and YYNGEE. V gave up 0 bases and J gave up 6 bases, with 12 bases separating them. CDR3 length: 14 residues. The CDR3 region is CASSVAFDRAEAFF. The CDR3 DNA is TGTGCCAGCAGCGTAGCTTTTGATAGAGCTGAAGCTTTCTTT. Full variable domain (missing parts from reference TRBV9 and TRBJ1-1): DSGVTQTPKHLITATGQRVTLRCSPRSGDLSVYWYQQSLDQGLQFLIQYYNGEERAKGNILERFSAQQFPDLHSELNLSSLELGDSALYFCASSVAFDRAEAFFGQGTRLTVV.

The chain joins TRBV27 to TRBJ2-3; TRBD1 agrees at 7 bases. The CDR3 is 14 residues long. Per germline, CDR1 MNHEY and CDR2 SMNVEV (reference sequence). Trimming at V came to 6 bases and at J to 3 bases, leaving 6 bases not matched to a gene. In DNA, the CDR3 is TGTGCCAGCAGGCGGACAGGAGAGACAGATACGCAGTATTTT. This gives the protein CASRRTGETDTQYF.

A few counts support this clone. The V call is TRBV28, the J call TRBJ1-2; D ambiguous. CDR3 length: 14 residues. Trimming took 5 bases from V and 4 from J, leaving 14 bases between them. Germline V lookup: CDR1 MDHEN, CDR2 SYDVKM. CDR3: CASSRRVLGYGYTF. CDR3 coding DNA: TGTGCCAGCAGTCGGAGGGTTTTGGGCTATGGCTACACCTTC.

Only a few counts were recorded for this clone. The chain recombines TRBV10-3 with TRBJ1-6, with no clear D. The CDR3 extends over 13 amino acids. Between the trimmed V and J ends, which lost 3 bases and 6 bases, there was a span of 6 bases. The V gene's germline CDR1 is ENHRY and CDR2 SYGVKD. Written as DNA, the CDR3 is TGTGCCATCAGTGAAGGTATTAATTCACCCCTCCACTTT. Amino acid sequence: CAISEGINSPLHF.

The chain links TRBV19 to TRBJ1-4; D is ambiguous. Germline V gene sequence: CDR1 LNHDA, CDR2 SQIVND (reference sequence). The CDR3 extends over 16 amino acids. Trimming removed 4 bases from V and 4 bases from J, with 16 bases in between. Here the CDR3 DNA reads TGTGCCAGTAGTACGAGCACAGCGGACGGTAATGAAAAACTGTTTTTT. Its translation is CASSTSTADGNEKLFF.

The chain joins TRBV27 to TRBJ1-1, with a possible D match to TRBD1 (6 bases). The CDR3 consists of 17 residues. Trimming took off 7 bases at V and 4 bases at J, with 25 bases between the two ends. CDR1 is MNHEY and CDR2 is SMNVEV in the germline V gene (reference sequence). This chain's CDR3 is CASIPGGGAGVVTEAFF. The CDR3, as DNA: TGTGCCAGCATACCGGGGGGGGGCGCCGGGGTAGTCACTGAAGCTTTCTTT.

V and J are TRBV6-5 and TRBJ2-3; TRBD1 might be the D (6 bases). CDR3 length equals 14 residues. Trimming shortened V by 8 bases and J by 1 base, and 13 bases separated the two germline ends. Per the germline V gene, CDR1 is MNHEY and CDR2 is SVGAGI. CDR3 region: CASARGRGTDTQYF. CDR3 nucleotide sequence: TGTGCCAGCGCCAGGGGCCGGGGCACAGATACGCAGTATTTT.

This clone was seen a few times. The rearrangement uses TRBV5-1 and TRBJ2-7; either TRBD1 or TRBD2 may fit D (5 bases each). CDR3 size: 15 residues. Per the germline V gene, CDR1 is SGHRS and CDR2 is YFSETQ. Trimming took 0 bases from V and 1 from J, leaving 11 bases between them. The CDR3 region has the DNA TGCGCCAGCAGCTTGGCAGGGACCGAATCCTACGAGCAGTACTTC. Its protein is CASSLAGTESYEQYF.

This clone has only a few counts. This rearrangement joins TRBV5-1 to TRBJ1-2; D is unresolved. Looked up from germline, CDR1 is SGHRS and CDR2 is YFSETQ. V lost 2 bases and J 8 bases, leaving 13 bases between the germline ends. The CDR3 totals 13 residues. The CDR3, as DNA: TGCGCCAGCAGCTTTGCAGGCTTGCGAGGCTACACCTTC. Encoded protein: CASSFAGLRGYTF.

This chain links TRBV27 with TRBJ2-2; tentative D call: TRBD2 (5 bases). CDR1 and CDR2 (germline): MNHEY, SMNVEV (reference sequence). There are 18 residues in the CDR3. V was trimmed by 0 bases and J by 0 bases, leaving 14 bases between them. The CDR3 nucleotides read TGTGCCAGCAGTTTATCACCCTCAGGCGGGCCGAACACCGGGGAGCTGTTTTTT. Amino acids: CASSLSPSGGPNTGELFF.

In this sample, this clone turned up a few times. This chain joins TRBV6-1 and TRBJ2-5, with D perhaps TRBD2 (5 bases). The CDR3 is made up of 13 amino acids. Deletions cut 7 bases from V and 4 bases from J, with 13 bases between. CDR1 and CDR2 (germline): MNHNS, SASEGT. The CDR3: CASIKTEGETQYF. The CDR3 DNA follows: TGTGCCAGCATCAAGACTGAGGGAGAGACCCAGTACTTC.